This T cell receptor beta chain was recovered during a study of T-cell reconstitution after alpha-beta-depleted transplantation in children. Study-wide points: Hyperexpanded clones declined; after one year, newly produced T cells mostly supplied diversity. In some patients, recipient T cells and intrathymic progenitors surviving conditioning explained high day-60 diversity. After transplant, at about two months, alpha-beta T cells were reportedly derived from several hundred expanded graft clones.

Library preparation (for TCRbeta) was performed with unique molecular identifiers. TCRdb re-analysed the PCR reads in MiXCR, keeping a single row per CDR3 protein. The sample lists approximately 500,000 distinct CDR3 sequences, 10% occurring once. The CDR3 spans 16 residues. Germline values: CDR1 WSHSY, CDR2 SAAADI. V shed 1 base and J shed 5 bases, with 16 bases lying between them. There are many counts of this clonotype. Its antigen is not identified. This receptor was taken from a child aged 2 to 10 with inherited bone marrow failure, due to receive a stem cell transplant. The source material was PBMCs, sampled before TCRalphabeta/CD19-depleted stem cell transplant. The V gene is TRBV10-2, the J gene TRBJ2-3; a possible D gene is TRBD2 (6 bases). DNA of the CDR3: TGCGCCAGCAGTGAGTTTGCGGGAAGGCAGGGAGATACGCAGTATTTT. This sequence encodes CASSEFAGRQGDTQYF.